The clone carrying this T cell receptor (beta chain) was observed many times. The entry originates in a study of control samples from healthy donors and cancer patients. Germline CDR1 reads SGDLS; CDR2 reads YYNGEE. V lost 1 base, J lost 0 bases, and 9 bases stayed unmatched. The CDR3 extends over 17 amino acids. Repertoires were generated with immunoSEQ multiplex PCR, while TCRdb's copy carries only in-frame clones and drops some. The data hold 120,000 or so clones, with about nine tenths observed a single time. This sequence was found in a man aged 40-49 years in good health. This chain links TRBV9 with TRBJ1-2; TRBD1 agrees at 7 bases. The specimen sequenced was blood. The CDR3 region has the DNA TGTGCCAGCAGCGTAACATCTGGACAGGAGGCTAACTATGGCTACACCTTC. Its translation is CASSVTSGQEANYGYTF.